The clone carrying this TCR beta chain has just a few counts. These data come from a study of response to subunit inactivated influenza vaccine. A single record per CDR3 protein comes from TCRdb applying MiXCR to the RT-PCR reads. The sample lists about 530,000 distinct CDR3 sequences, 12% seen once, with roughly 10% in the top ten. Trimming took 0 bases from V and 5 from J, leaving 12 bases between them. The CDR3 has 15 residues. CDR1 is LGHNA, CDR2 YSLEER, per germline. The receptor was derived from a man aged 50 to 59 who received an inactivated influenza vaccine. This specimen was PBMCs from blood, taken on the day of vaccination. The chain uses TRBV4-3 and TRBJ2-3; possible D gene TRBD1, 6 bases. CDR3 amino acids: CASSQDGQKGDTQYF. The DNA for the CDR3 is TGCGCCAGCAGCCAAGATGGACAGAAGGGAGATACGCAGTATTTT.